These 32 T cell receptor beta chains were sequenced from one sample in a study of OX40 agonist ivuxolimab in advanced cancers. Library generation was performed with the immunoSEQ multiplex PCR assay. The immuneACCESS repertoire file appears here via TCRdb, limited to in-frame rearrangements. These files lack a portion of the clones; in checked studies, under half of the deficit traces to unresolved V genes, and the cause of the others is not known. The sample table records about 36,000 clones; 80% to 90% of these occur just once. The ten largest clonotypes hold 20% to 25% of the sample. The starting material was CD4+ or CD8+ T cells sorted from blood, obtained in a trial of the OX40 agonist ivuxolimab. These TCRs come from an adult with an advanced solid tumor such as melanoma, head and neck, liver or kidney cancer.

The chain joins TRBV7-2 to TRBJ2-6; D uncertain. The CDR3 is 15 amino acids. V lost 7 bases and J lost 2, with 12 bases in between. CDR1 and CDR2 (germline): SGHTA, FQGNSA. The CDR3 region has the DNA TGTGCCAGCACGGACCGAGGTCCTGGGGCCAACGTCCTGACTTTC. It specifies CASTDRGPGANVLTF.

The rearrangement uses TRBV28 and TRBJ2-1; the D gene is possibly TRBD2 (6 bases). The CDR3 has 14 residues. Germline CDR1 is MDHEN and CDR2 is SYDVKM. V was pared by 8 bases and J by 2 bases, with 13 bases between. This chain's CDR3 is CASHPGGAYNEQFF. The CDR3 nucleotides are TGTGCCAGCCACCCCGGGGGTGCCTACAATGAGCAGTTCTTC.

There are a few counts of this clone. The chain carries TRBV30 and TRBJ2-7; possible D gene TRBD2, 5 bases. The germline gives CDR1 GTSNPN, CDR2 SVGIG (reference sequence). The CDR3 covers 15 residues. Trimming removed 2 bases at V and 2 bases at J, with 16 bases between. This CDR3 is CAWSPGNNPTYEQYF. CDR3 bases: TGTGCCTGGAGTCCGGGGAACAACCCTACCTACGAGCAGTACTTC.

J is TRBJ2-7 and V is TRBV10-3; 7 bases are shared with TRBD2. The V gene's germline CDR1 is ENHRY and CDR2 SYGVKD. This CDR3 is built from 14 residues. With 2 bases clipped from V and 3 bases from J, the junction kept 4 bases outside the gene matches. CDR3 loop: CAISETRGSYEQYF. CDR3 bases: TGTGCCATCAGTGAGACGCGGGGGAGCTACGAGCAGTACTTC.

The genes are TRBV4-2 and TRBJ2-7, with unresolved D. The V end lost 10 bases, the J end lost 2 bases, and 18 bases lay between the germline ends. The CDR3 is 14 residues long. Germline V gene data show CDR1 as LGHNA and CDR2 as YNFKEQ. This chain's CDR3 is CATSEVAGAYEQYF. In DNA, the CDR3 is TGTGCCACCTCCGAGGTAGCTGGGGCCTACGAGCAGTACTTC.

The rearrangement joins TRBV28 to TRBJ1-5; D ambiguous. This CDR3 is built from 16 residues. Trimming cost V 10 bases and J 0 bases, with 19 bases left between them. CDR1 is MDHEN and CDR2 is SYDVKM in the germline V gene. CDR3 residues: CATKALWLYSNQPQHF. The CDR3 DNA reads TGTGCCACCAAGGCATTGTGGCTGTATAGCAATCAGCCCCAGCATTTT. The whole variable domain, filled in from reference TRBV28 and TRBJ1-5, reads DVKVTQSSRYLVKRTGEKVFLECVQDMDHENMFWYRQDPGLGLRLIYFSYDVKMKEKGDIPEGYSVSREKKERFSLILESASTNQTSMYLCATKALWLYSNQPQHFGDGTRLSIL.

The gene calls are TRBV5-1 and TRBJ2-1; TRBD2 matches at 9 bases. The germline CDR1 and CDR2 sequences are SGHRS and YFSETQ. There are 15 residues in the CDR3. The V and J ends lost 8 bases and 5 bases, in that order; junction bases with no gene match: 11. Here the CDR3 reads CARRPCGGANNEQFF. The CDR3, as DNA: TGCGCCAGGCGCCCGTGCGGGGGGGCTAACAATGAGCAGTTCTTC.

The CDR3 bases are TGTGCCAGCAGCGTAGGGGACACTGGAAACACCATATATTTT. Residues: CASSVGDTGNTIYF. The chain recombines TRBV9 with TRBJ1-3, with D perhaps TRBD1 (6 bases). CDR1 SGDLS and CDR2 YYNGEE come from the germline V gene. Trimming shortened V by 0 bases and J by 2 bases, and 6 bases separated the two germline ends. CDR3 length: 14 amino acids.

The chain is built from TRBV12-5 and TRBJ2-1; unclear D gene. Per the germline V gene, CDR1 is LGHNT and CDR2 is FRNRAP. The CDR3 runs 11 residues. Between the trimmed V and J ends, which lost 0 bases and 6 bases, there was a span of 0 bases. CDR3 sequence: CASGLVNEQFF. CDR3 in DNA: TGTGCTAGTGGTTTGGTCAATGAGCAGTTCTTC.

This clone occurred a few times. This chain joins TRBV6-1 and TRBJ1-6; no reliable D call. V was clipped by 7 bases and J by 14 bases, with 18 bases between them. The CDR3 extends over 13 amino acids. Per the germline V gene, CDR1 is MNHNS and CDR2 is SASEGT. This CDR3 is CASKWNSPNTLHF. The CDR3 bases are TGTGCCAGCAAATGGAATAGCCCGAATACCCTCCACTTT.

The J gene is TRBJ1-3, the V gene TRBV19; unclear D gene. V shed 3 bases and J shed 14 bases, with 14 bases lying between them. The CDR3 contains 12 residues. In germline, CDR1 is LNHDA, CDR2 SQIVND (reference sequence). The CDR3 is CASSIPPQTLYF. The DNA for the CDR3 is TGTGCCAGTAGTATTCCGCCTCAAACTCTATATTTT.

This rearrangement joins TRBV2 to TRBJ2-5; TRBD1 matches at 8 bases. Trimming took 5 bases from V and 7 from J; bases not matched to a gene: 12. CDR1 is SNHLY, CDR2 FYNNEI, per germline. There are 15 residues in the CDR3. The CDR3 coding sequence is TGTGCCAGCAGTCCCGGACAGGGTGGGTGGGGGACCCAGTACTTC. Translated: CASSPGQGGWGTQYF.

This clone was detected once. The chain links TRBV19 to TRBJ1-2, with D perhaps TRBD1 (5 bases). V lost 4 bases and J 7 bases, leaving 19 bases between the germline ends. Germline-derived CDR1 and CDR2 are LNHDA and SQIVND (reference sequence). The CDR3 extends over 15 amino acids. The CDR3 DNA reads TGTGCCAGTAGTAACCTGGACCGGGGGAGCGGTGGCTACACCTTC. Protein sequence: CASSNLDRGSGGYTF.

This chain joins TRBV4-2 and TRBJ1-5, with D perhaps matching TRBD1 (5 bases). The CDR3 consists of 14 residues. Germline V CDR1 and CDR2: LGHNA, YNFKEQ. Trimming removed 3 bases from V and 6 bases from J, with 12 bases in between. CDR3 sequence (DNA): TGTGCCAGCAGCCATACAGGCTCCGGTCAGCCCCAGCATTTT. Its protein is CASSHTGSGQPQHF.

V is TRBV7-8 and J is TRBJ1-4, with 7 bases matching TRBD1. CDR3 size: 14 residues. Germline V gene data show CDR1 as SGHVS and CDR2 as FQNEAQ. The junction had 4 bases not matched to a gene; V was cut back by 1 base and J by 8 bases. The CDR3 DNA is TGTGCCAGCAGCTTAGGACAGGGTGTGGAAAAACTGTTTTTT. This codes for CASSLGQGVEKLFF. Using reference TRBV7-8 and TRBJ1-4 for the parts outside the CDR3, the full variable domain is GAGVSQSPRYKVAKRGQDVALRCDPISGHVSLFWYQQALGQGPEFLTYFQNEAQLDKSGLPSDRFFAERPEGSVSTLKIQRTQQEDSAVYLCASSLGQGVEKLFFGSGTQLSVL.

The CDR3 DNA is TGCGCCAGCAGTCAATATATTTTTAGTAACCGAAACACTGAAGCTTTCTTT. As protein: CASSQYIFSNRNTEAFF. The rearrangement uses TRBV23-1 and TRBJ1-1; D remains ambiguous. TRBV23-1 is designated an ORF whose function remains uncertain. The CDR3 runs 17 residues. Trimming pared 1 base from V and 2 bases from J, leaving 17 bases between.

V and J are TRBV6-5 and TRBJ2-1; D might be TRBD2 (5 bases). With 2 bases removed from V and 2 bases from J, the gap between germline ends came to 10 bases. The germline V gene has CDR1 MNHEY and CDR2 SVGAGI. This CDR3 has 15 amino acids. In DNA form, the CDR3 reads TGTGCCAGCAGTTACGAGCGGACCCCCTACAATGAGCAGTTCTTC. This sequence encodes CASSYERTPYNEQFF.

The rearrangement links TRBV27 to TRBJ2-6; D remains ambiguous. V lost 5 bases and J 5 bases, leaving 7 bases between the germline ends. In germline, CDR1 is MNHEY, CDR2 SMNVEV (reference sequence). The CDR3 is 13 amino acids. The CDR3 protein is CASSLRWANVLTF. The CDR3 nucleotides read TGTGCCAGCAGTCTTCGCTGGGCCAACGTCCTGACTTTC.

The CDR3 DNA reads as TGTGCCAGCAGTGGACAGGGAAACATTTCACCCCTCCACTTT. Translating it yields CASSGQGNISPLHF. The V gene is TRBV6-1, the J gene TRBJ1-6; 7 bases match TRBD1. J gave up 9 bases and V 4 bases, and 6 bases lay outside the gene matches. The CDR3 spans 14 residues. CDR1 is MNHNS, CDR2 SASEGT, per germline.

The chain combines TRBV7-8 with TRBJ2-1, with TRBD2 matching 10 bases. Per the germline V gene, CDR1 is SGHVS and CDR2 is FQNEAQ. The J segment lost 0 bases and the V segment lost 5 bases, leaving 10 bases of the junction unmatched. The CDR3 sequence is 18 residues long. CDR3 in DNA: TGTGCCAGCAGCAATACCCTGGGACTAGCGAGCTCCTACAATGAGCAGTTCTTC. It encodes CASSNTLGLASSYNEQFF. The variable domain in full, completed from reference TRBV7-8 and TRBJ2-1, reads GAGVSQSPRYKVAKRGQDVALRCDPISGHVSLFWYQQALGQGPEFLTYFQNEAQLDKSGLPSDRFFAERPEGSVSTLKIQRTQQEDSAVYLCASSNTLGLASSYNEQFFGPGTRLTVL.

This chain connects TRBV6-5 to TRBJ1-2; D is possibly TRBD1 (6 bases). Germline V gene sequence: CDR1 MNHEY, CDR2 SVGAGI. This CDR3 has 16 amino acids. V lost 2 bases to trimming and J lost 5 bases, with 18 bases between them. The CDR3 nucleotides read TGTGCCAGCAGTTACACCGCCACGGACAGTAGATATGGCTACACCTTC. Protein: CASSYTATDSRYGYTF.

The J gene is TRBJ2-7, the V gene TRBV28; D call uncertain. Trimming left V 3 bases short and J 3 bases short, with 6 bases between. CDR1 is MDHEN, CDR2 SYDVKM, per germline. This CDR3 is built from 12 residues. CDR3 amino acids: CASSFYGYEQYF. CDR3 sequence (DNA): TGTGCCAGCAGTTTTTACGGCTACGAGCAGTACTTC.

This clone has only one observation. This chain connects TRBV27 to TRBJ2-1; D remains ambiguous. Trimming pared 3 bases from V and 9 bases from J, leaving 12 bases between. Germline V lookup: CDR1 MNHEY, CDR2 SMNVEV (reference sequence). The CDR3 contains 13 residues. This CDR3 reads CASSFYPVGEQFF. The DNA of the CDR3 is TGTGCCAGCAGTTTTTACCCGGTAGGTGAGCAGTTCTTC.

This clone came up a few times. The rearrangement joins TRBV7-2 to TRBJ1-4, with D possibly TRBD1 on 5 matching bases. The CDR3 has 16 residues. Trimming left V 3 bases short and J 6 bases short, with 17 bases between. From germline, CDR1 is SGHTA and CDR2 FQGNSA. For the CDR3, the DNA is TGTGCCAGCAGCTTTGATGGCCGTAGAGGGGATGAAAAACTGTTTTTT. This encodes CASSFDGRRGDEKLFF.

The J gene is TRBJ1-6, the V gene TRBV6-5, with no clear D. The germline V and J ends were trimmed by 7 bases and 7 bases, with 11 bases remaining between them. This CDR3 contains 13 residues. Germline CDR1 reads MNHEY; CDR2 reads SVGAGI. The CDR3 nucleotides read TGTGCCAGCAATGACGTTACGAATTCACCCCTCCACTTT. This sequence encodes CASNDVTNSPLHF.

The V gene is TRBV6-5, the J gene TRBJ1-1, with 9 bases aligning to TRBD1. V was clipped by 6 bases and J by 3 bases; unmatched bases: 2. Germline V gives CDR1 MNHEY, CDR2 SVGAGI. The CDR3 length is 13 residues. The CDR3 is CASRTGGYTEAFF. CDR3 nucleotides: TGTGCCAGCAGAACAGGGGGCTACACTGAAGCTTTCTTT.

The chain uses TRBV28 and TRBJ1-1, with 8 bases that match TRBD1. Germline CDR1 MDHEN, CDR2 SYDVKM. V trimming: 5 bases; J trimming: 0 bases; junction bases outside the gene matches: 8. CDR3 length equals 16 residues. The CDR3 DNA sequence: TGTGCCAGCAGTCTCCGGGACAGGCTTATGAACACTGAAGCTTTCTTT. Protein: CASSLRDRLMNTEAFF.

The chain uses TRBV6-1 and TRBJ1-1, with D hard to call. Trimming left V 10 bases short and J 0 bases short, with 12 bases between. Germline CDR1 and CDR2: MNHNS and SASEGT. The CDR3 is 13 amino acids. The CDR3 DNA is TGTGCCACCAAAGGACGGTTGAACACTGAAGCTTTCTTT. The encoded protein is CATKGRLNTEAFF.

V and J are TRBV28 and TRBJ1-1; D is ambiguous. Germline CDR1 is MDHEN and CDR2 is SYDVKM. V was shortened by 6 bases and J by 5 bases, with 13 bases between the two germline ends. This CDR3 has 13 residues. The CDR3 protein is CASSRHGFTEAFF. CDR3 bases: TGTGCCAGCAGCCGACACGGGTTTACTGAAGCTTTCTTT. Together with reference TRBV28 and TRBJ1-1, the CDR3 gives the full variable domain: DVKVTQSSRYLVKRTGEKVFLECVQDMDHENMFWYRQDPGLGLRLIYFSYDVKMKEKGDIPEGYSVSREKKERFSLILESASTNQTSMYLCASSRHGFTEAFFGQGTRLTVV.

The rearrangement links TRBV19 to TRBJ1-2; weak D call: TRBD1 (6 bases). The V gene's germline CDR1 is LNHDA and CDR2 SQIVND (reference sequence). The CDR3 loop spans 16 amino acids. Deletions cut 4 bases from V and 4 bases from J, with 19 bases between. CDR3 region: CASSTPLTGSPYGYTF. As DNA, the CDR3 is TGTGCCAGTAGTACCCCATTGACAGGTTCCCCCTATGGCTACACCTTC. Full variable domain (rest looked up from reference TRBV19 and TRBJ1-2): DGGITQSPKYLFRKEGQNVTLSCEQNLNHDAMYWYRQDPGQGLRLIYYSQIVNDFQKGDIAEGYSVSREKKESFPLTVTSAQKNPTAFYLCASSTPLTGSPYGYTFGSGTRLTVV.

The rearrangement uses TRBV5-4 and TRBJ1-1; a weak D match, TRBD1 (5 bases). This CDR3 spans 15 amino acids. CDR1 is SGHNT, CDR2 YYREEE, per germline (reference sequence). V was trimmed by 5 bases and J by 6 bases, leaving 20 bases between them. The DNA for the CDR3 is TGTGCCAGCAGATTCGACCCACGGGGGGTCCCTGAAGCTTTCTTT. It translates to CASRFDPRGVPEAFF.

This clone was recorded a few times. The chain uses TRBV11-2 and TRBJ2-3; TRBD2 aligns across 8 bases. The V gene's germline CDR1 is SGHAT and CDR2 FQNNGV. The V gene end was trimmed by 4 bases and the J gene end by 4 bases; junction bases not matched to a gene: 7. This CDR3 contains 15 residues. The chain's CDR3 is CASSSGGGGSDTQYF. The CDR3 DNA reads TGTGCCAGCAGCTCGGGAGGGGGAGGCTCAGATACGCAGTATTTT.